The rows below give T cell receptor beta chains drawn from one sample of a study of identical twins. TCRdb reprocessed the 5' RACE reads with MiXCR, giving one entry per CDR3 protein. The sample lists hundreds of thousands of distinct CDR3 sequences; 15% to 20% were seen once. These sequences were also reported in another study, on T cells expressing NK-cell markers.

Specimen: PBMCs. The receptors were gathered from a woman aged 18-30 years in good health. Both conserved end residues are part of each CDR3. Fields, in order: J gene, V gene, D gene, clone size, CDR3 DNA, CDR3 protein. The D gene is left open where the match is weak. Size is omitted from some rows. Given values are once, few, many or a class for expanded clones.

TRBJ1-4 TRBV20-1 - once TGCAGTGCTAGAGACCTTAATGAAAAACTGTTTTTT CSARDLNEKLFF
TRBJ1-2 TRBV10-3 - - TGTGCCATCAGCGGGGTCAGGAGGGTTAAAGGCTACACCTTC CAISGVRRVKGYTF
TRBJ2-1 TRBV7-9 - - TGTGCCAGCAGCTTAGCTCAAACAGCCTACAATGAGCAGTTCTTC CASSLAQTAYNEQFF
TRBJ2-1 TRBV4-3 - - TGCGCCAGCAGCCAAGATTTGTCGCGGAGCCCTCCCTACAATGAGCAGTTCTTC CASSQDLSRSPPYNEQFF
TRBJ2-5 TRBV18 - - TGTGCCAGCCAACCGGGGTTTCAAGAGACCCAGTACTTC CASQPGFQETQYF
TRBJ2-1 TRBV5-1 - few TGCGCCAGCAGCTTGGAGGGTCTCCCCCTTGAGCAGTTCTTC CASSLEGLPLEQFF
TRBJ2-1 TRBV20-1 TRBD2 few TGCAGTGCCGTACCCTCGACTAGCGGCAAGTACAATGAGCAGTTCTTC CSAVPSTSGKYNEQFF
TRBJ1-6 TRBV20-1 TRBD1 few TGCAGTGCTTTAGACAGGGATAATTCACCCCTCCACTTT CSALDRDNSPLHF
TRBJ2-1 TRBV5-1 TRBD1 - TGCGCCAGCAGTCCGTTGACAGGGGGCAATGAGCAGTTCTTC CASSPLTGGNEQFF
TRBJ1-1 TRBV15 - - TGTGCCACCAGCAGTGATCTGGGCAGAAACACTGAAGCTTTCTTT CATSSDLGRNTEAFF
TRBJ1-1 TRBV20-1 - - TGCAGTGCTTTGACACCGAACACTGAAGCTTTCTTT CSALTPNTEAFF
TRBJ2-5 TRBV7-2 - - TGTGCCAGCAGTTCCCCGGGACAAAAAGAGACCCAGTACTTC CASSSPGQKETQYF
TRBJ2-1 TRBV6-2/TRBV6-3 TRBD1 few TGTGCCATCGGACAGGGGAACAATGAGCAGTTCTTC CAIGQGNNEQFF
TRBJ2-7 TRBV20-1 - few TGCAGTGCTAATTCACCCGACGAGCAGTACTTC CSANSPDEQYF
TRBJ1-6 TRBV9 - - TGTGCCAGCAGCGTTACAGGGAACGATTCACCCCTCCACTTT CASSVTGNDSPLHF
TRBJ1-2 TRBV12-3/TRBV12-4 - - TGTGCCAGCAGTCCGGATACGTATGGCTACACCTTC CASSPDTYGYTF
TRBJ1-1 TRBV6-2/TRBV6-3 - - TGTGCCAGCAGTTGGGGGGCCGCTGAAGCTTTCTTT CASSWGAAEAFF
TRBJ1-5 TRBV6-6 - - TGTGCCAGCAGCCGCAATAGCAATCAGCCCCAGCATTTT CASSRNSNQPQHF
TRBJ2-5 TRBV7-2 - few TGTGCCAGCAGTACCGGAGGGTGGGAGACCCAGTACTTC CASSTGGWETQYF
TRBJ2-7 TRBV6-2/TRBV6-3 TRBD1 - TGTGCCAGCAGTCTACTGGGACAGTTCTCCTACGAGCAGTACTTC CASSLLGQFSYEQYF
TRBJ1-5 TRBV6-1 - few TGTGCCAGCAGTGAGGACACCAGCAATCAGCCCCAGCATTTT CASSEDTSNQPQHF
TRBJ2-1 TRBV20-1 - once TGCAGTGCTAGTCCTCTAGGCACCTACAATGAGCAGTTCTTC CSASPLGTYNEQFF
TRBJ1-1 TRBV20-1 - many TGCAGTGCTACAAGGAACACTGAAGCTTTCTTT CSATRNTEAFF
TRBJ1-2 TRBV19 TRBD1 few TGTGCCAGTAGTACGGCCGGACAGGGGTATGGCTACACCTTC CASSTAGQGYGYTF
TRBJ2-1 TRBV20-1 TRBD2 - TGCAGTGCTAGTGGGGCTAGCGGACCCTACAATGAGCAGTTCTTC CSASGASGPYNEQFF
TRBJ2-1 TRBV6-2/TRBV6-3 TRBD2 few TGTGCCAGCAGTTACTCGAGGGACCCCTTTGCGGGAGCGAAATACAATGAGCAGTTCTTC CASSYSRDPFAGAKYNEQFF
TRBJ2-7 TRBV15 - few TGTGCCACCCGGAGGGGCTACGAGCAGTACTTC CATRRGYEQYF
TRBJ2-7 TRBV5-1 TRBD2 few TGCGCCAGCAGCAAGGGACTAGTCACCTCCGAGCAGTACTTC CASSKGLVTSEQYF
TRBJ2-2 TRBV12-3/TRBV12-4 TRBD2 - TGTGCCAGCAGTCCGCCGACTAGCGTGAACACCGGGGAGCTGTTTTTT CASSPPTSVNTGELFF
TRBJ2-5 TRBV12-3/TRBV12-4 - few TGTGCCAGCAGTTTAGTGCTCGGGGGCTCCGGGACCCAGTACTTC CASSLVLGGSGTQYF
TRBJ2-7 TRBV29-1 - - TGCAGCGTTGCTGGGGACCGCTCCTACGAGCAGTACTTC CSVAGDRSYEQYF
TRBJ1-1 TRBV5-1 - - TGCGCCAGCAGCCCTTTGGACAGCCCGATGAACACTGAAGCTTTCTTT CASSPLDSPMNTEAFF
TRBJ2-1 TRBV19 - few TGTGCCAGTAGTAGATCACAGGGATACAATGAGCAGTTCTTC CASSRSQGYNEQFF
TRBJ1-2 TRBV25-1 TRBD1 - TGTGCCAGCAGTGACGTGGGACAGGGGGTTAACTATGGCTACACCTTC CASSDVGQGVNYGYTF
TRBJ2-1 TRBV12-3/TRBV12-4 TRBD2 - TGTGCCAGCAGTTTCCGGCTAGCGGGAGATGAGCAGTTCTTC CASSFRLAGDEQFF
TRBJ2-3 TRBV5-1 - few TGCGCCAGCAGCACCGAGGGGTATACGCAGTATTTT CASSTEGYTQYF
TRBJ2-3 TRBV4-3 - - TGCGCCAGCAGCCAATGGAATACGCAGTATTTT CASSQWNTQYF
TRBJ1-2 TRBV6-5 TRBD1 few TGTGCCAGCAGTTCCCACGACAGGGGTTACGTTGGCTACACCTTC CASSSHDRGYVGYTF
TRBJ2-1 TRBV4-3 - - TGCGCCAGCAGCCATGACTCCGAGGAGCAGTTCTTC CASSHDSEEQFF